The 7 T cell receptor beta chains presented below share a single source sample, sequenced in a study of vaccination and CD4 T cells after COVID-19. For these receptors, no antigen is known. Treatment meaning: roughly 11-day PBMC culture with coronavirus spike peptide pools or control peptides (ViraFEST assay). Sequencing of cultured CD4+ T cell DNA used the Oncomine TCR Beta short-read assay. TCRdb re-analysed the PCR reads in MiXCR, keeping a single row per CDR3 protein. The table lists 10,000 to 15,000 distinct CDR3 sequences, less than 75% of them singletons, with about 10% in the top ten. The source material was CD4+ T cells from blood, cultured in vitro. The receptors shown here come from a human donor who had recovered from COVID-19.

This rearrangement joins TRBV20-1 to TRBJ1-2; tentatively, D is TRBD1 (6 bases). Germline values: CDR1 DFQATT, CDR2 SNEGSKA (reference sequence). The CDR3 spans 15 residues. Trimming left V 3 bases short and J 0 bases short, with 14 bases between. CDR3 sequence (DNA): TGCAGTGCTAGCCGCCGGGACATCGCTAACTATGGCTACACCTTC. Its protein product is CSASRRDIANYGYTF.

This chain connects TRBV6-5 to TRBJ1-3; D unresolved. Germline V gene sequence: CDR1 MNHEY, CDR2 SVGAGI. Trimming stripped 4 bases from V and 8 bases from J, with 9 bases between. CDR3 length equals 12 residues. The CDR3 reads CASSSSRDTIYF. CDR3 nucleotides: TGTGCCAGCAGTTCCTCCAGAGACACCATATATTTT.

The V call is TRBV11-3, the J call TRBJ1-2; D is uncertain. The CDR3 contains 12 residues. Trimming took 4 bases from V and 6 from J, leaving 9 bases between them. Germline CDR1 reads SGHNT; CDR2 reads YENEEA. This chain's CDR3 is CASSSPADGYTF. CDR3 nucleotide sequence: TGTGCCAGCAGCTCCCCAGCGGATGGCTACACCTTC.

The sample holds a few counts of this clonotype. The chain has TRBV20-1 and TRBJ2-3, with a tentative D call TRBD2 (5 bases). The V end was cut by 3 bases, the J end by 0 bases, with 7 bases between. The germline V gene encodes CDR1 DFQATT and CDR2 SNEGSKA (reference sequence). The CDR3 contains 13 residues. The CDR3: CSASSGSTDTQYF. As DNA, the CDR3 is TGCAGTGCTAGTTCGGGAAGCACAGATACGCAGTATTTT.

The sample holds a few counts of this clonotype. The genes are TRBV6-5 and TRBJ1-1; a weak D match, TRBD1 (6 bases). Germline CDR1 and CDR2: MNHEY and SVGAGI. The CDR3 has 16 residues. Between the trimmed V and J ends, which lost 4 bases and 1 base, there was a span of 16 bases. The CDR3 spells CASSLPGARRNTEAFF. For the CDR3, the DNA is TGTGCCAGCAGTTTACCGGGGGCCCGGAGGAACACTGAAGCTTTCTTT.

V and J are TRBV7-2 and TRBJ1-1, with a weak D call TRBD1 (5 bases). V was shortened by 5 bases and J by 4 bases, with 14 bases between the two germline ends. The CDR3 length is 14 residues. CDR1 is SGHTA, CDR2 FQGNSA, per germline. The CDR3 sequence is CASSAGRLSTEAFF. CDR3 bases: TGTGCCAGCAGCGCGGGGCGTTTAAGCACTGAAGCTTTCTTT.

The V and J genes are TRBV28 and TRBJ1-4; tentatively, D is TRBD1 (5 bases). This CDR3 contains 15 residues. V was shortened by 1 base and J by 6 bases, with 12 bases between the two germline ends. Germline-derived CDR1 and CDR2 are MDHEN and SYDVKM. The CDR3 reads CASSLSQGLDEKLFF. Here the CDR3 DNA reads TGTGCCAGCAGTTTATCCCAGGGATTGGATGAAAAACTGTTTTTT.